This is a list of T cell receptor beta chains from one sample in a study of cytomegalovirus exposure and HLA in healthy donors. Clones were read by immunoSEQ multiplex PCR, and TCRdb kept only the in-frame ones, dropping some. The sample holds over 100,000 clones, 89% seen once. The material sequenced was PBMCs. These receptors came from a woman younger than 35 in good health and CMV-seronegative. Each CDR3 is given with its conserved first and last residue. Each record gives: clone size, CDR3 length, J gene, D gene, V gene, CDR3 protein, CDR3 DNA. A D gene is named only where the DNA matches it firmly. Size tells how often a clone was seen (once, few, many) or the class of an expanded clone, and some rows leave it out.

clone_size: NA
cdr3_length: 18
j_call: TRBJ1-6
d_call: NA
v_call: TRBV2
cdr3_aa: CASRPFVIQSPYNSPLHF
cdr3_nt: TGTGCCAGCAGACCTTTTGTGATCCAGTCCCCCTATAATTCACCCCTCCACTTT

clone_size: NA
cdr3_length: 14
j_call: TRBJ1-1
d_call: TRBD1
v_call: TRBV6-5
cdr3_aa: CASSSRTGGFLAFF
cdr3_nt: TGTGCCAGCAGTAGCCGGACAGGGGGCTTCTTGGCTTTCTTT

clone_size: NA
cdr3_length: 17
j_call: TRBJ1-6
d_call: NA
v_call: TRBV5-1
cdr3_aa: CASSQYGMSSYNSPLHF
cdr3_nt: TGCGCCAGCAGCCAATACGGGATGAGCTCCTATAATTCACCCCTCCACTTT

clone_size: NA
cdr3_length: 15
j_call: TRBJ2-3
d_call: TRBD1
v_call: TRBV5-1
cdr3_aa: CASSPQTGPTDTQYF
cdr3_nt: TGCGCCAGCAGCCCCCAGACAGGGCCCACAGATACGCAGTATTTT

clone_size: NA
cdr3_length: 13
j_call: TRBJ2-7
d_call: NA
v_call: TRBV5-1
cdr3_aa: CASSTSTGYEQYF
cdr3_nt: TGCGCCAGCAGCACATCGACAGGATACGAGCAGTACTTC

clone_size: NA
cdr3_length: 15
j_call: TRBJ2-3
d_call: TRBD2
v_call: TRBV7-9
cdr3_aa: CASSLSGISTDTQYF
cdr3_nt: TGTGCCAGCAGCCTTAGCGGGATTAGCACAGATACGCAGTATTTT

clone_size: once
cdr3_length: 14
j_call: TRBJ2-7
d_call: NA
v_call: TRBV5-1
cdr3_aa: CASSLQGTSYEQYF
cdr3_nt: TGCGCCAGCAGCTTGCAGGGAACTTCCTACGAGCAGTACTTC

clone_size: NA
cdr3_length: 8
j_call: TRBJ1-6
d_call: NA
v_call: TRBV9
cdr3_aa: CGWHPLHF
cdr3_nt: TGTGGGTGGCATCCCCTCCACTTT

clone_size: NA
cdr3_length: 14
j_call: TRBJ2-1
d_call: TRBD1
v_call: TRBV19
cdr3_aa: CASSQGQGNNEQFF
cdr3_nt: TGTGCCAGTAGTCAGGGACAGGGTAACAATGAGCAGTTCTTC

clone_size: NA
cdr3_length: 13
j_call: TRBJ1-1
d_call: NA
v_call: TRBV5-1
cdr3_aa: CASSLDRNTEAFF
cdr3_nt: TGCGCCAGCAGCTTGGATCGGAACACTGAAGCTTTCTTT

clone_size: NA
cdr3_length: 12
j_call: TRBJ1-3
d_call: NA
v_call: TRBV7-9
cdr3_aa: CASRGGGNTIYF
cdr3_nt: TGTGCCAGCCGGGGGGGCGGCAACACCATATATTTT

clone_size: NA
cdr3_length: 16
j_call: TRBJ2-7
d_call: TRBD2
v_call: TRBV10-3
cdr3_aa: CAIRPGLAGGPYEQYF
cdr3_nt: TGTGCCATCCGACCGGGACTAGCGGGGGGACCCTACGAGCAGTACTTC

clone_size: NA
cdr3_length: 13
j_call: TRBJ1-2
d_call: TRBD1
v_call: TRBV7-7
cdr3_aa: CASSPGQGMGYTF
cdr3_nt: TGTGCCAGCAGCCCAGGACAGGGTATGGGCTACACCTTC

clone_size: NA
cdr3_length: 14
j_call: TRBJ1-2
d_call: TRBD1
v_call: TRBV27
cdr3_aa: CASREEGTGSLFTF
cdr3_nt: TGTGCCAGCAGGGAAGAAGGGACAGGGTCTCTGTTCACCTTC

clone_size: NA
cdr3_length: 16
j_call: TRBJ1-2
d_call: NA
v_call: TRBV13
cdr3_aa: CASSFKDSWEFYGYTF
cdr3_nt: TGTGCCAGCAGCTTCAAGGACAGTTGGGAATTCTATGGCTACACCTTC

clone_size: NA
cdr3_length: 14
j_call: TRBJ2-2
d_call: NA
v_call: TRBV9
cdr3_aa: CASSVYRVPGELFF
cdr3_nt: TGTGCCAGCAGCGTCTACAGGGTCCCCGGGGAGCTGTTTTTT

clone_size: NA
cdr3_length: 15
j_call: TRBJ1-6
d_call: NA
v_call: TRBV5-4
cdr3_aa: CASSFRGVSNSPLHF
cdr3_nt: TGTGCCAGCAGCTTCAGGGGCGTATCTAATTCACCCCTCCACTTT

clone_size: NA
cdr3_length: 14
j_call: TRBJ2-3
d_call: TRBD2
v_call: TRBV6-4
cdr3_aa: CASSDGGDWNTQYF
cdr3_nt: TGTGCCAGCAGTGACGGGGGGGATTGGAATACGCAGTATTTT

clone_size: NA
cdr3_length: 16
j_call: TRBJ2-2
d_call: TRBD2
v_call: TRBV9
cdr3_aa: CASSARLAGNTGELFF
cdr3_nt: TGTGCCAGCAGCGCCCGACTAGCGGGGAACACCGGGGAGCTGTTTTTT

clone_size: NA
cdr3_length: 15
j_call: TRBJ2-7
d_call: NA
v_call: TRBV27
cdr3_aa: CASSSDSLSSYEQYF
cdr3_nt: TGTGCCAGCAGTTCAGACAGTTTAAGCTCCTACGAGCAGTACTTC

clone_size: NA
cdr3_length: 13
j_call: TRBJ2-3
d_call: NA
v_call: TRBV5-1
cdr3_aa: CASTEGSTDTQYF
cdr3_nt: TGCGCCAGCACCGAGGGTAGCACAGATACGCAGTATTTT

clone_size: NA
cdr3_length: 15
j_call: TRBJ2-7
d_call: TRBD2
v_call: TRBV5-1
cdr3_aa: CASSASTTSGGARYF
cdr3_nt: TGCGCCAGCAGCGCCTCGACCACTAGCGGGGGTGCCAGGTACTTC

clone_size: NA
cdr3_length: 14
j_call: TRBJ2-7
d_call: TRBD1
v_call: TRBV6-6
cdr3_aa: CASSTPGTGDEQYF
cdr3_nt: TGTGCCAGCAGTACACCCGGGACAGGGGACGAGCAGTACTTC

clone_size: NA
cdr3_length: 18
j_call: TRBJ2-2
d_call: NA
v_call: TRBV21-1
cdr3_aa: CASIGNQGAVAGTGELFF
cdr3_nt: TGTGCCAGCATCGGAAACCAGGGGGCGGTTGCGGGCACCGGGGAGCTGTTTTTT

clone_size: NA
cdr3_length: 15
j_call: TRBJ1-2
d_call: NA
v_call: TRBV13
cdr3_aa: CASSSKTGALYGYTF
cdr3_nt: TGTGCCAGCAGCTCCAAGACAGGCGCCCTCTATGGCTACACCTTC

clone_size: few
cdr3_length: 17
j_call: TRBJ2-4
d_call: NA
v_call: TRBV10-1
cdr3_aa: CASEIAGALLAKNIQYF
cdr3_nt: TGCGCCAGCGAAATCGCGGGGGCCCTTCTAGCCAAAAACATTCAGTACTTC

clone_size: NA
cdr3_length: 13
j_call: TRBJ2-3
d_call: NA
v_call: TRBV5-8
cdr3_aa: CASSPPGTDTQYF
cdr3_nt: TGTGCCAGCAGCCCTCCCGGCACAGATACGCAGTATTTT

clone_size: NA
cdr3_length: 14
j_call: TRBJ1-6
d_call: NA
v_call: TRBV5-1
cdr3_aa: CASSLGGNNSPLHF
cdr3_nt: TGCGCCAGCAGCTTGGGAGGGAATAATTCACCCCTCCACTTT

clone_size: NA
cdr3_length: 13
j_call: TRBJ2-7
d_call: TRBD1
v_call: TRBV7-3
cdr3_aa: CASSPGTGYEQYF
cdr3_nt: TGTGCCAGCAGTCCCGGGACAGGGTACGAGCAGTACTTC

clone_size: NA
cdr3_length: 16
j_call: TRBJ2-1
d_call: NA
v_call: TRBV27
cdr3_aa: CASSQTSGRGHNEQFF
cdr3_nt: TGTGCCAGCAGCCAAACCTCCGGCAGGGGCCACAATGAGCAGTTCTTC

clone_size: few
cdr3_length: 15
j_call: TRBJ1-2
d_call: NA
v_call: TRBV6-5
cdr3_aa: CASERAQGLAGGYTF
cdr3_nt: TGTGCCAGCGAGAGGGCACAGGGCCTAGCCGGGGGCTACACCTTC

clone_size: NA
cdr3_length: 17
j_call: TRBJ1-6
d_call: NA
v_call: TRBV5-1
cdr3_aa: CASSLVAGGRPSSPLHF
cdr3_nt: TGCGCCAGCAGCTTGGTCGCGGGGGGGCGTCCCAGTTCACCCCTCCACTTT

clone_size: NA
cdr3_length: 13
j_call: TRBJ1-4
d_call: NA
v_call: TRBV6-5
cdr3_aa: CASTSAAGEKLFF
cdr3_nt: TGTGCCAGCACTTCGGCCGCGGGGGAAAAACTGTTTTTT

clone_size: NA
cdr3_length: 16
j_call: TRBJ1-1
d_call: NA
v_call: TRBV5-6
cdr3_aa: CASSPPRWRVNTEAFF
cdr3_nt: TGTGCCAGCAGCCCTCCGAGGTGGCGGGTAAACACTGAAGCTTTCTTT

clone_size: NA
cdr3_length: 17
j_call: TRBJ1-2
d_call: TRBD1
v_call: TRBV5-5
cdr3_aa: CASSLLPGTGGYYGYTF
cdr3_nt: TGTGCCAGCAGTCTCTTACCGGGGACAGGGGGTTACTATGGCTACACCTTC

clone_size: NA
cdr3_length: 15
j_call: TRBJ2-1
d_call: TRBD2
v_call: TRBV7-3
cdr3_aa: CASSLSGGYYNEQFF
cdr3_nt: TGTGCCAGCAGCCTTAGCGGGGGTTACTACAATGAGCAGTTCTTC

clone_size: NA
cdr3_length: 16
j_call: TRBJ1-1
d_call: NA
v_call: TRBV19
cdr3_aa: CASSIGYGGSSTEAFF
cdr3_nt: TGTGCCAGTAGTATAGGGTACGGGGGGTCGAGCACTGAAGCTTTCTTT

clone_size: NA
cdr3_length: 14
j_call: TRBJ1-1
d_call: NA
v_call: TRBV13
cdr3_aa: CASSLGLGGTEAFF
cdr3_nt: TGTGCCAGCAGCTTAGGGCTCGGTGGCACTGAAGCTTTCTTT

clone_size: NA
cdr3_length: 15
j_call: TRBJ1-1
d_call: NA
v_call: TRBV5-1
cdr3_aa: CASSFTMPGRTEAFF
cdr3_nt: TGCGCCAGCAGTTTCACAATGCCGGGGAGGACTGAAGCTTTCTTT

clone_size: NA
cdr3_length: 14
j_call: TRBJ2-2
d_call: TRBD1
v_call: TRBV27
cdr3_aa: CASSSNRGAGELFF
cdr3_nt: TGTGCCAGCAGTTCTAACAGGGGAGCAGGGGAGCTGTTTTTT